This is a list of T cell receptor beta chains from one sample in a study of T cells in Graves' hyperthyroidism and ophthalmopathy. TCRdb re-called the multiplex PCR reads through MiXCR, storing one row per CDR3 protein. Of 500,000 to 700,000 distinct CDR3 sequences in the sample, 16% were seen once. The sequenced material came from blood. These receptors all come from a woman between 18 and 30 years old with Graves' hyperthyroidism. Each CDR3 is given with its conserved first and last residue. A D gene is named only where the DNA matches it firmly. Expanded clones are given a class, and other clones once, few, many or no size at all.

>many|TRBJ1-2|15|TRBV6-1|.
TGTGCCAGCAGTGAAGATGGACTCCCCGGCCGTGGCTACACCTTC
CASSEDGLPGRGYTF
>many|TRBJ2-5|14|TRBV7-9|TRBD1
TGTGCCAGCAACCTTGGACAGGGCCAAGAGACCCAGTACTTC
CASNLGQGQETQYF
>many|TRBJ1-1|15|TRBV5-1|.
TGCGCCAGCAGCTTGCGGGCGGGGCAGAACACTGAAGCTTTCTTT
CASSLRAGQNTEAFF
>many|TRBJ2-1|15|TRBV27|TRBD1
TGTGCCAGCAGCCTAAGGGGACAGGGATACAATGAGCAGTTCTTC
CASSLRGQGYNEQFF
>many|TRBJ2-7|15|TRBV29-1|.
TGCAGCGTTGTACTAACGGAGACAGGAGTGAACGAGCAGTACTTC
CSVVLTETGVNEQYF
>many|TRBJ2-1|19|TRBV7-8|TRBD2
TGTGCCAGCAGCTTAGCCCCGCAGGGGAGCGGGAGGTTTCGGAATGAGCAGTTCTTC
CASSLAPQGSGRFRNEQFF
>many|TRBJ2-6|17|TRBV11-3|TRBD1
TGTGCCAGCAGCTTTGGGACAGGGCTATCTGGGGCCAACGTCCTGACTTTC
CASSFGTGLSGANVLTF
>few|TRBJ1-2|14|TRBV6-1|TRBD1
TGTGCCAGCAGCCGGCTACAGGGGGCGGGAGGCTACACCTTC
CASSRLQGAGGYTF
>many|TRBJ2-7|14|TRBV7-2|.
TGTGCCAGCAGCTCCGTCGGACTGCTGGGCGAGCAGTACTTC
CASSSVGLLGEQYF
>.|TRBJ1-3|13|TRBV29-1|.
TGCAGCGTTAACATAGAGCCTGGAAACACCATATATTTT
CSVNIEPGNTIYF